The TCR beta chain described here comes from a study of T-cell reconstitution after alpha-beta-depleted transplantation in children. Study outcomes and limitations: Expanded clones from the graft, numbering several hundred, reportedly supplied alpha-beta T cells about two months after transplant.

V was pared by 0 bases and J by 2 bases, with 14 bases between. CDR1 and CDR2 from the germline V gene are LGHDT and YNNKEL (reference sequence). This CDR3 spans 17 amino acids. The sample holds many counts of this clonotype. Its antigen is unidentified. Preparation of the TCRbeta library was carried out with unique molecular identifiers. TCRdb processed the PCR reads anew with MiXCR; each CDR3 protein has one entry. Here the sample spans hundreds of thousands of distinct CDR3 sequences, 7.5% to 9.5% being singletons. The chain has TRBV3-1 and TRBJ2-4; no clear D. Sequences were derived from PBMCs, mostly from graft donor cells, sampled 180 days after TCRalphabeta/CD19-depleted stem cell transplant. This sequence was found in a male patient younger than 18 who had a stem cell transplant for acute lymphoblastic leukemia, so the T cells may come from the graft donor. The CDR3 protein is CASSQDSTALTKNIQYF. CDR3 DNA: TGTGCCAGCAGCCAAGATTCGACGGCTTTAACCAAAAACATTCAGTACTTC.